One and the same sample provided the 21 T cell receptor beta chains below, sequenced in a study of human T cells and chemical hapten exposure. Each CDR3 protein is one row after TCRdb ran MiXCR on the RACE reads. In the table there are 110,000 or so distinct CDR3 sequences, roughly 10% of which are singletons. This sample's time point: patch test 2, 6 weeks after DPC sensitization. Treatment in this sample: therapeutic diphenylcyclopropenone sensitization with weekly scalp DPC. Sequencing was performed on whole blood, taken in connection with sensitization to the hapten diphenylcyclopropenone (DPC). All receptors derive from a woman aged 40-49 years with alopecia areata. Some clones in this sample may be carry-over from other donors' samples.

This clonotype was seen more than once but under ten times. The J gene is TRBJ2-1, the V gene TRBV6-6; perhaps TRBD1 as D (7 bases). V was pared by 2 bases and J by 4 bases, with 9 bases between. CDR1 and CDR2 from the germline V gene are MNHNY and SVGAGI (reference sequence). This CDR3 spans 14 amino acids. DNA of the CDR3: TGTGCCAGCAGTTACCAGGGGGGTTACAATGAGCAGTTCTTC. Translating it yields CASSYQGGYNEQFF.

Worth noting for this clonotype: A much larger clonotype is one base distant, so this may be a read error. The J gene is TRBJ1-2, the V gene TRBV2, with 7 bases identical to TRBD1. Germline V gene data show CDR1 as SNHLY and CDR2 as FYNNEI. The V segment lost 6 bases and the J segment 7 bases; nucleotides outside the gene matches: 20. The CDR3 sequence is 17 residues long. CDR3 in amino acids: CASSPGQAPTPMSGYTF. The CDR3 coding sequence is TGTGCCAGCAGCCCAGGACAGGCTCCAACACCGATGAGTGGCTACACCTTC.

The chain employs TRBV29-1 and TRBJ2-1, with D unclear. This CDR3 comprises 13 residues. Germline-derived CDR1 and CDR2 are SQVTM and ANQGSEA. Deletions cut 5 bases from V and 4 bases from J, with 12 bases between. Written as DNA, the CDR3 is TGCAGCGTTTCGCTTCGGGTTTACAATGAGCAGTTCTTC. Protein sequence: CSVSLRVYNEQFF.

This clonotype showed up many times. This rearrangement joins TRBV11-2 to TRBJ2-3; TRBD1 matches 7 bases. This CDR3 has 15 amino acids. The junction had 7 bases not matched to a gene; V was cut back by 3 bases and J by 4 bases. Germline CDR1 is SGHAT and CDR2 is FQNNGV. CDR3 sequence (DNA): TGTGCCAGCAGCTTTCGGACAGGCTCGGCAGATACGCAGTATTTT. Its translation is CASSFRTGSADTQYF.

A word on this clonotype: Relative to the germline gene, one junction end is altered; a read error may explain this. The chain is built from TRBV27 and TRBJ2-5, with TRBD2 matching over 9 bases. The CDR3 sequence is 15 residues long. Germline CDR1 reads MNHEY; CDR2 reads SMNVEV (reference sequence). The CDR3 DNA is TGTACCAGCAGTTTATGGCTAGCGGGACAAGAGACCCAGTACTTC. As protein: CTSSLWLAGQETQYF.

This clonotype showed up many times. This rearrangement joins TRBV2 to TRBJ2-1, with TRBD2 identical over 12 bases. Trimming took 3 bases from V and 10 from J; bases not matched to a gene: 4. The length of the CDR3 is 14 residues. Per the germline V gene, CDR1 is SNHLY and CDR2 is FYNNEI. The CDR3 DNA follows: TGTGCCAGCAGTGACCCACTAGCGGGGGGCGAGCAGTTCTTC. Translating gives CASSDPLAGGEQFF. Looking up the rest from reference TRBV2 and TRBJ2-1 gives the full variable domain: EPEVTQTPSHQVTQMGQEVILRCVPISNHLYFYWYRQILGQKVEFLVSFYNNEISEKSEIFDDQFSVERPDGSNFTLKIRSTKLEDSAMYFCASSDPLAGGEQFFGPGTRLTVL.

This clonotype was detected a few times. The chain is built from TRBV7-6 and TRBJ2-1; possibly TRBD1 for D (6 bases). The CDR3 runs 13 residues. Germline V CDR1 and CDR2: SGHVS, FNYEAQ. Trimming removed 4 bases from V and 12 bases from J, with 16 bases in between. CDR3 residues: CASSSTRQDGQFF. The CDR3 DNA is TGTGCCAGCAGCTCCACCCGACAGGATGGGCAGTTCTTC.

In its sample, this clonotype was seen many times. The chain carries TRBV6-5 and TRBJ1-3; 7 bases agree with TRBD1. V shed 7 bases, J shed 0 bases, and the junction held 9 bases outside the gene matches. Germline CDR1 and CDR2: MNHEY and SVGAGI. The CDR3 spans 16 residues. The CDR3 loop reads CASTRTYRGSGNTIYF. The DNA of the CDR3 is TGTGCCAGCACTCGGACGTACAGGGGCTCTGGAAACACCATATATTTT.

V gene TRBV6-2 or TRBV6-3 combines with J gene TRBJ2-4; 8 bases line up with TRBD2. This CDR3 has 16 residues. Per the germline V gene, CDR1 is MNHEY and CDR2 is SVGEGT. The V gene end was trimmed by 4 bases and the J gene end by 0 bases; junction bases not matched to a gene: 5. CDR3 sequence reads: CASSSGGVIAKNIQYF. The CDR3 DNA is TGTGCCAGCAGTTCCGGGGGGGTGATAGCCAAAAACATTCAGTACTTC.

This clonotype was observed at least ten times. The gene calls are TRBV27 and TRBJ2-7; TRBD1 matches 9 bases. Germline V gene sequence: CDR1 MNHEY, CDR2 SMNVEV (reference sequence). V lost 3 bases, J lost 7 bases, and 7 bases stayed unmatched. The CDR3 extends over 14 amino acids. CDR3 sequence: CASSFGTGIGEQYF. The DNA for the CDR3 is TGTGCCAGCAGTTTCGGGACAGGGATCGGAGAGCAGTACTTC.

This clonotype was observed many times. The chain links TRBV12-3 or TRBV12-4 to TRBJ1-1, with no clear D. Trimming took off 2 bases at V and 5 bases at J, with 9 bases between the two ends. This CDR3 is built from 13 residues. DNA of the CDR3: TGTGCCAGCAGTTTACTATCCGGGACTGAAGCTTTCTTT. This codes for CASSLLSGTEAFF.

The chain employs TRBV27 and TRBJ2-7; D not resolved. The CDR3 loop spans 12 amino acids. V shed 1 base and J shed 7 bases, with 8 bases lying between them. Germline lookup yields CDR1 MNHEY and CDR2 SMNVEV (reference sequence). CDR3: CASSLFGEEQYF. CDR3 nucleotide sequence: TGTGCCAGCAGTTTATTCGGAGAAGAGCAGTACTTC.

In its sample, this clonotype was seen many times. The CDR3 DNA follows: TGTGCCAGCAGGTTATACGGGTGGGGATCCCAGCATTTT. Translated: CASRLYGWGSQHF. The rearrangement joins TRBV6-2 or TRBV6-3 to TRBJ1-5, with D hard to call. The V gene's germline CDR1 is MNHEY and CDR2 SVGEGT. This CDR3 region has 13 residues. V was pared by 6 bases and J by 11 bases, with 17 bases between.

This clonotype showed up just once. A much more abundant neighbour one base away suggests this may be a read error. The chain links TRBV13 to TRBJ1-4; perhaps TRBD1 as D (6 bases). The CDR3 length is 15 residues. Germline V CDR1 and CDR2: PRHDT, FYEKMQ (reference sequence). The CDR3 sequence: CASSFGTGSNGKLFF. CDR3 coding DNA: TGTGCCAGCAGCTTCGGCACAGGGAGTAATGGAAAACTGTTTTTT.

The chain couples TRBV6-2 or TRBV6-3 to TRBJ1-6; 9 nucleotides align to TRBD1. The length of the CDR3 is 17 residues. The V and J ends lost 2 bases and 10 bases, in that order; junction bases with no gene match: 12. In germline, CDR1 is MNHEY, CDR2 SVGEGT. The CDR3 DNA reads as TGTGCCAGCAGTTACACGGACCCCGGACAGGGGCGGTCACCCCTCCACTTT. This codes for CASSYTDPGQGRSPLHF.

This clonotype appeared a few times. The CDR3 is CASSVSNTEAFF. The CDR3 DNA reads as TGTGCCAGCAGCGTTAGTAATACTGAAGCTTTCTTT. This chain joins TRBV11-2 and TRBJ1-1; D not certain. From germline, CDR1 is SGHAT and CDR2 FQNNGV. CDR3 length: 12 residues. The ends were cut back, 5 bases at V and 5 bases at J, with 9 bases in the middle.

As for this clonotype: A much larger clonotype is one base distant, so this may be a read error. The chain has TRBV7-2 and TRBJ2-2; 7 bases are shared with TRBD2. With V trimmed by 5 bases and J by 4 bases, 10 bases remained unmatched. The CDR3 runs 16 residues. Germline V gene lookup returns CDR1 SGHTA and CDR2 FQGNSA. The DNA of the CDR3 is TGTGCCAGCAGCCTTTCAGCGGGGTCGGGCACCGGGGAGCTGTTTTTT. It is translated as CASSLSAGSGTGELFF. Complete variable domain (other parts from reference TRBV7-2 and TRBJ2-2): GAGVSQSPSNKVTEKGKDVELRCDPISGHTALYWYRQSLGQGLEFLIYFQGNSAPDKSGLPSDRFSAERTGGSVSTLTIQRTQQEDSAVYLCASSLSAGSGTGELFFGEGSRLTVL.

This clonotype was found many times. J is TRBJ2-7 and V is TRBV6-2 or TRBV6-3; D not resolved. This CDR3 contains 13 residues. The V end lost 8 bases, the J end lost 0 bases, and 11 bases lay between the germline ends. Germline V lookup: CDR1 MNHEY, CDR2 SVGEGT. The CDR3 DNA sequence: TGTGCCAGCTCCCGAACCGACTCCTACGAGCAGTACTTC. Translated, it gives CASSRTDSYEQYF.

This clonotype was found many times. The V gene is TRBV5-4, the J gene TRBJ1-2; TRBD1 aligns across 7 bases. Germline V gene lookup returns CDR1 SGHNT and CDR2 YYREEE (reference sequence). The CDR3 loop spans 13 amino acids. V shed 3 bases, J shed 11 bases, and the junction held 10 bases outside the gene matches. The CDR3 spells CASSSTWTGRYTF. CDR3 nucleotide sequence: TGTGCCAGCAGCTCGACCTGGACAGGCCGGTACACCTTC.

This clonotype was counted ten times or more. The chain employs TRBV7-2 and TRBJ2-5; 9 nucleotides agree with TRBD2. This CDR3 comprises 16 residues. Unmatched junction bases numbered 9, after V lost 5 bases and J lost 2 bases. CDR1 and CDR2 from the germline V gene are SGHTA and FQGNSA. CDR3 DNA sequence: TGTGCCAGCAGCCCAAGACTAGCGGAAATTCAAGAGACCCAGTACTTC. Its protein product is CASSPRLAEIQETQYF. Variable domain in full (rest from reference TRBV7-2 and TRBJ2-5): GAGVSQSPSNKVTEKGKDVELRCDPISGHTALYWYRQSLGQGLEFLIYFQGNSAPDKSGLPSDRFSAERTGGSVSTLTIQRTQQEDSAVYLCASSPRLAEIQETQYFGPGTRLLVL.

This clonotype has ten or more counts. CDR3 amino acids: CASSAGVSGANVLTF. CDR3 DNA: TGTGCCAGCAGCGCAGGGGTCTCTGGGGCCAACGTCCTGACTTTC. This rearrangement joins TRBV7-2 to TRBJ2-6; TRBD1 is a possible D gene (6 bases). V was shortened by 5 bases and J by 0 bases, with 8 bases between the two germline ends. The CDR3 length is 15 residues. Looked up from germline, CDR1 is SGHTA and CDR2 is FQGNSA.